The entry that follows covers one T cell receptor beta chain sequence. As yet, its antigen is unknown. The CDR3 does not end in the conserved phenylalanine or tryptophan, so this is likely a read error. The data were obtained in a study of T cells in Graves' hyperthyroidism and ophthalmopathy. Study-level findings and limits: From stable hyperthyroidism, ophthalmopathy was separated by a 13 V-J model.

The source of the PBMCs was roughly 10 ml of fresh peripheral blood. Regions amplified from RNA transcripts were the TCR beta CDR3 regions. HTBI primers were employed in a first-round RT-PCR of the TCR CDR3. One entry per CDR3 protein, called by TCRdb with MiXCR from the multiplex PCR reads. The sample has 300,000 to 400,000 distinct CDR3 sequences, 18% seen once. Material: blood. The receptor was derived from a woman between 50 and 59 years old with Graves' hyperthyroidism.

This chain's CDR3 is CAISEPSEHRRNTEAFV. CDR3 DNA sequence: TGTGCCATCAGTGAGCCCAGTGAGCATCGGCGGAACACTGAAGCTTTCGTT. The V and J genes are TRBV10-3 and TRBJ1-1; no clear D gene. The CDR3 runs 17 residues. With 2 bases removed from V and 1 base from J, the gap between germline ends came to 17 bases. Germline V lookup: CDR1 ENHRY, CDR2 SYGVKD.